This T cell receptor (beta chain) was obtained from a study of T cells in Graves' hyperthyroidism and ophthalmopathy. The study, taken as a whole, reports: Blood also contained most expanded thyroid clonotypes above 0.001.

The CDR3 runs to 13 residues. The V gene lost 3 bases and the J gene lost 8 bases, with 13 bases spanning the gap. Note on this clonotype: As yet, its antigen is unknown.

The investigators amplified TCR beta CDR3 regions from RNA transcripts. HTBI primers drove first-round RT-PCR of the TCR CDR3. TCRdb re-called the multiplex PCR reads with MiXCR, one entry per CDR3 protein. The data show 500,000 or so distinct CDR3 sequences, 17% seen once. Sequenced input: blood. The V gene is TRBV12-3 or TRBV12-4, the J gene TRBJ1-2; no clear D gene. The receptor was isolated from a woman between 18 and 29 years old with Graves' ophthalmopathy. The CDR3 is CASSFSLASGYTF. DNA for the CDR3: TGTGCCAGCAGTTTTAGTCTCGCTTCGGGCTACACCTTC.